A single sample gave rise to the 5 T cell receptor beta chains below, sequenced in a study of Ad26.COV2.S vaccination and SARS-CoV-2 variants. Treatment denoted: 15 to 20 received Ad26.COV2.S at low or high dose, single or two shots; roughly five received placebo; per-sample allocation not given. Material that was analyzed had been drawn on day 63 after the first vaccine or placebo injection. TCRdb's table, derived via immunoSEQ multiplex PCR, lists solely in-frame clones and lacks some. The sample contains 250,000 or so clones, around 90% of which appear only once. The specimen comprised peripheral blood, sampled in a trial of Ad26.COV2.S vaccine versus placebo. Source of these receptors: a person between 18 and 59 years old who received the Ad26.COV2.S COVID-19 vaccine or a placebo.

The chain couples TRBV12-3 or TRBV12-4 to TRBJ1-2; D not certain. V gave up 5 bases and J gave up 3 bases, with 10 bases separating them. The CDR3 totals 13 residues. The CDR3 DNA follows: TGTGCCAGCAGTCCCCGGGGTCACTATGGCTACACCTTC. Protein sequence: CASSPRGHYGYTF.

The chain carries TRBV6-5 and TRBJ1-5; D remains ambiguous. V shed 6 bases and J shed 5 bases, with 11 bases lying between them. Germline V lookup: CDR1 MNHEY, CDR2 SVGAGI. The CDR3 has 13 amino acids. CDR3 DNA sequence: TGTGCCAGCAGCAAGCAGAGAGATCAGCCCCAGCATTTT. It yields the protein CASSKQRDQPQHF.

The chain links TRBV27 to TRBJ1-1, with D possibly matching TRBD1 (5 bases). The CDR3 length is 17 residues. V gave up 0 bases and J gave up 4 bases, with 18 bases separating them. Germline CDR1 MNHEY, CDR2 SMNVEV (reference sequence). The CDR3 DNA reads as TGTGCCAGCAGTTTATCCCGTCTAGCAGGGATATTCACTGAAGCTTTCTTT. As protein: CASSLSRLAGIFTEAFF.

This chain uses TRBV28 with TRBJ2-1, with TRBD2 identical over 7 bases. The CDR3 is 16 residues long. V lost 2 bases to trimming and J lost 8 bases; unmatched junction nucleotides: 12. Germline values: CDR1 MDHEN, CDR2 SYDVKM. DNA of the CDR3: TGTGCCAGCAGTTTACGACTAGCCCTCATGGTGGATGAGCAGTTCTTC. Translation: CASSLRLALMVDEQFF.

The chain's CDR3 is CASSLTLQGRSGELFF. The CDR3 DNA sequence: TGTGCCAGCAGCTTAACTCTACAGGGTCGGTCCGGGGAGCTGTTTTTT. The V gene is TRBV7-7, the J gene TRBJ2-2; tentative D call: TRBD1 (6 bases). V was cut by 2 bases and J by 6 bases, with 16 bases left in between. This CDR3 is built from 16 residues. CDR1 is SSHAT and CDR2 is FNYEAQ in the germline V gene (reference sequence).